Listed below are T cell receptor beta chains from one sample, sequenced in a study of high-grade serous ovarian cancer treatment subgroups. Repertoires were generated with immunoSEQ multiplex PCR, while TCRdb's copy carries only in-frame clones and drops some. The sample gives fewer than 1,400 clones, roughly 70% of which show up once; roughly 7.7% is in the top ten. The sample was tumor tissue. These receptor sequences come from a human donor with high-grade serous ovarian cancer. The CDR3 runs from the conserved cysteine through the conserved F or W. D genes are given only for firm matches. The size entry is marked missing in some rows and otherwise reads once, few, many or a size class.

D: NA
J: TRBJ2-7
V: TRBV11-3
size: NA
CDR3: CASSLGNSYEQYF
DNA: TGTGCCAGCAGCTTAGGGAACTCCTACGAGCAGTACTTC

D: NA
J: TRBJ2-7
V: TRBV6-4
size: NA
CDR3: CASSDSAGSLDEQYF
DNA: TGTGCCAGCAGTGACTCCGCAGGGTCTCTGGACGAGCAGTACTTC

D: TRBD1
J: TRBJ2-2
V: TRBV7-2
size: NA
CDR3: CASSLRRRGGQGSPGELFF
DNA: TGTGCCAGCAGCTTAAGGAGAAGGGGCGGACAGGGGAGCCCCGGGGAGCTGTTTTTT

D: NA
J: TRBJ2-7
V: TRBV4-1
size: NA
CDR3: CASSRGYEQYF
DNA: TGTGCCAGCAGCCGAGGGTACGAGCAGTACTTC

D: NA
J: TRBJ1-2
V: TRBV5-5
size: NA
CDR3: CASSLLPGDNYGYTF
DNA: TGTGCCAGCAGCTTGTTGCCAGGGGATAACTATGGCTACACCTTC

D: NA
J: TRBJ1-3
V: TRBV28
size: NA
CDR3: CASSFGSGNTIYF
DNA: TGTGCCAGCAGTTTTGGCTCTGGAAACACCATATATTTT

D: NA
J: TRBJ1-2
V: TRBV28
size: NA
CDR3: CASSLTPAGNYNYGYTF
DNA: TGTGCCAGCAGTTTAACCCCCGCGGGGAATTATAACTATGGCTACACCTTC

D: NA
J: TRBJ2-3
V: TRBV5-4
size: once
CDR3: CASSFPGTNTDTQYF
DNA: TGTGCCAGCAGCTTTCCTGGGACCAACACAGATACGCAGTATTTT

D: TRBD2
J: TRBJ2-1
V: TRBV27
size: NA
CDR3: CASSTLSGGASNEQFF
DNA: TGTGCCAGCAGTACCCTTAGCGGGGGGGCCTCAAATGAGCAGTTCTTC

D: NA
J: TRBJ1-4
V: TRBV30
size: NA
CDR3: CAWSVLGFNEKLFF
DNA: TGTGCCTGGAGTGTACTAGGTTTTAATGAAAAACTGTTTTTT

D: TRBD1
J: TRBJ2-3
V: TRBV9
size: NA
CDR3: CASSVGQGARIGQYF
DNA: TGTGCCAGCAGCGTTGGACAGGGAGCAAGGATCGGGCAGTATTTT